The 10 T cell receptor beta chains presented below share a single source sample, sequenced in a study of regulatory T cells in long-lasting Graves disease (dated by TCRdb to about 2021). Libraries were made using multiplex PCR. Sequencing relied on an Illumina HiSeq 4000. iRepertoire HTBI primers and Arm-PCR amplification of CDR3 regions were used to construct TCR beta libraries. TCRdb trimmed public reads at Q25 via fastp, called clones via MiXCR and kept in-frame beta chains. Each CDR3 protein appears once, grouped with its most common genes and DNA. This sample comprises approximately 470,000 distinct CDR3 sequences, 15% to 20% of them detected only once. Approximately 12% of the sample goes to the ten largest clones. Read against the paper, the sample's time point label means: newly diagnosed GD, antithyroid drugs for less than 3 months. RNA was extracted from PBMCs in TRIzol for both TCR sequencing and RNA sequencing.

The sample was also linked to a second study, of T cells in Graves' hyperthyroidism and ophthalmopathy.

Source: peripheral blood mononuclear cells (PBMCs), taken at new diagnosis, from a patient treated with antithyroid drugs. These receptors were collected from a man aged 40-55 years with Graves disease. Donor details come from another sample of the same person, matched by shared clones.

This clonotype was counted ten times or more. Here the CDR3 reads CASRTQENQPQHF. Here the CDR3 DNA reads TGTGCCAGCAGAACGCAGGAAAATCAGCCCCAGCATTTT. The chain is built from TRBV6-1 and TRBJ1-5; D unclear. The CDR3 is 13 residues long. V was shortened by 6 bases and J by 4 bases, with 10 bases between the two germline ends. Germline CDR1 is MNHNS and CDR2 is SASEGT.

The chain has TRBV2 and TRBJ1-2, with TRBD1 matching 8 bases. The V segment lost 6 bases and the J segment 4 bases; nucleotides outside the gene matches: 16. From germline, CDR1 is SNHLY and CDR2 FYNNEI. The CDR3 is 17 residues long. This CDR3 is CASSPRGSDRVPYGYTF. CDR3 sequence (DNA): TGTGCCAGCAGCCCTCGAGGGTCGGACAGGGTACCCTATGGCTACACCTTC. The variable domain in full, with the rest retrieved from reference TRBV2 and TRBJ1-2, is EPEVTQTPSHQVTQMGQEVILRCVPISNHLYFYWYRQILGQKVEFLVSFYNNEISEKSEIFDDQFSVERPDGSNFTLKIRSTKLEDSAMYFCASSPRGSDRVPYGYTFGSGTRLTVV.

This clonotype was counted at least ten times. J is TRBJ2-1 and V is TRBV11-3; D may correspond to TRBD1 or TRBD2 (7 bases each). The J call is doubtful: the DNA matches TRBJ2-5 better. The CDR3 consists of 14 residues. CDR1 and CDR2 from the germline V gene are SGHNT and YENEEA. The CDR3 protein is CASTPGGGQETQYF. The CDR3 DNA reads TGTGCCAGCACCCCAGGGGGGGGTCAAGAGACCCAGTACTTC.

This clonotype has more than one count but fewer than ten. The rearrangement joins TRBV28 to TRBJ2-7, with 12 bases identical to TRBD1. Germline CDR1 is MDHEN and CDR2 is SYDVKM. Trimming at V came to 11 bases and at J to 7 bases, leaving 6 bases not matched to a gene. The CDR3 sequence is 12 residues long. As DNA, the CDR3 is TGTGCCGCCGGGACAGGGGGCGGGGAGCAGTACTTC. It is translated as CAAGTGGGEQYF.

Many counts were recorded for this clonotype. This chain links TRBV10-3 with TRBJ2-1, with 10 bases identical to TRBD1. The ends lost 6 bases at V and 9 bases at J; junction bases unmatched: 11. Per germline, CDR1 ENHRY and CDR2 SYGVKD. The length of the CDR3 is 15 residues. The CDR3 region has the DNA TGTGCCATCAGCTCCGGGACAGGGGACAGCGGTGAGCAGTTCTTC. Amino acids: CAISSGTGDSGEQFF.

About this clonotype itself: This sequence may be a read error, since a much larger clone differs from it by one base. The chain joins TRBV11-1 to TRBJ2-1; the D is unclear. Germline CDR1 SGHAT, CDR2 FQDESV (reference sequence). This CDR3 has 15 amino acids. CDR3 sequence reads: CVSSPEGSFYNEQFF. CDR3 nucleotides: TGTGTCAGCAGCCCCGAAGGCTCGTTCTACAATGAGCAGTTCTTC.

J is TRBJ1-3 and V is TRBV10-3, with D possibly TRBD1 on 5 matching bases. V was clipped by 8 bases and J by 4 bases, with 9 bases between them. Germline loops: CDR1 ENHRY, CDR2 SYGVKD. The CDR3 loop spans 12 amino acids. CDR3 residues: CAISGTGNTIYF. The DNA of the CDR3 is TGTGCCATCTCGGGGACGGGAAACACCATATATTTT.

The count of this clonotype is one. Since a much larger clone is just one base distant, this may be a read error. The chain recombines TRBV24-1 with TRBJ2-2, with D perhaps TRBD2 (6 bases). Germline CDR1 reads KGHDR; CDR2 reads SFDVKD. The CDR3 runs 17 residues. This CDR3 reads CATSDLDLVTNTGGLFF. The CDR3 DNA sequence: TGTGCCACCAGTGATTTGGACCTTGTCACTAACACCGGGGGGCTGTTTTTT.

This clonotype has ten or more counts. The chain uses TRBV20-1 and TRBJ2-7; D is possibly TRBD1 (5 bases). Germline CDR1 is DFQATT and CDR2 is SNEGSKA (reference sequence). The V gene lost 6 bases and the J gene lost 2 bases, with 17 bases spanning the gap. The CDR3 is made up of 14 amino acids. In DNA, the CDR3 is TGCAGTGCCCAAAGGCAGGGCATCACCTACGAGCAGTACTTC. Translation gives CSAQRQGITYEQYF.

This clonotype was found a few times. The chain couples TRBV20-1 to TRBJ1-5; D is possibly TRBD1 (6 bases). Germline V gives CDR1 DFQATT, CDR2 SNEGSKA (reference sequence). Trimming pared 5 bases from V and 0 bases from J, leaving 29 bases between. The CDR3 is 20 residues long. CDR3 protein: CSAPWGAGDFIGNSNQPQHF. The CDR3 nucleotides read TGCAGTGCTCCCTGGGGTGCAGGGGATTTTATTGGGAATAGCAATCAGCCCCAGCATTTT.